Below, 2 T cell receptor beta chains from the same sample are listed, as sequenced in a study of PD-1 blockade in mismatch repair-deficient tumors. Profiled with immunoSEQ multiplex PCR; TCRdb holds only in-frame clones, not every one. The sample includes 77,000 or so clones, more than 80% of them seen just once. Sequenced material: peripheral blood, taken 44 weeks after starting pembrolizumab. These receptors all come from an adult with mismatch repair-deficient cancer.

This chain joins TRBV7-2 and TRBJ1-5; the D is unclear. Per the germline V gene, CDR1 is SGHTA and CDR2 is FQGNSA. The CDR3 is 13 residues long. Trimming took 0 bases from V and 5 from J, leaving 5 bases between them. The CDR3, as DNA: TGTGCCAGCAGCTTAGCGCTGTATCAGCCCCAGCATTTT. This gives the protein CASSLALYQPQHF.

The chain links TRBV7-2 to TRBJ1-2; TRBD1 agrees at 10 bases. The CDR3 has 15 residues. CDR1 SGHTA and CDR2 FQGNSA come from the germline V gene. V lost 1 base, J lost 4 bases, and 3 bases stayed unmatched. The DNA of the CDR3 is TGTGCCAGCAGCTTAGGGACAGGGGGTATCTATGGCTACACCTTC. Residues: CASSLGTGGIYGYTF.